This T cell receptor (beta chain) was recovered during a study of blood T cells in healthy people across ages. Findings of the study overall: TCR beta diversity tracked closely with naive T cell percentage. Higher diversity and more naive CD4+ cells were features of long-lived donors, compared to aged donors.

V dropped 4 bases and J dropped 5 bases, with 11 bases sitting between them. The germline V gene has CDR1 SGHRS and CDR2 YFSETQ. CDR3 length: 13 amino acids. Each donor supplied about 9.6 milliliters of peripheral blood. PBMCs numbering at least 7 million were isolated per sample. Combining a sample-barcoded 5' primer with a J-beta primer mix, a second PCR ran for roughly 6 to 11 cycles. Using its own MiXCR run on the 5' RACE reads, TCRdb lists one record per CDR3 protein. Among 630,000 or so distinct CDR3 sequences listed, roughly 30% were seen once. This clonotype was detected many times. Its specificity is unknown.

The sequence was collected from an elderly woman in good health. The sequenced sample was blood. The chain is built from TRBV5-1 and TRBJ2-3, with a possible D match to TRBD1 (6 bases). The chain's CDR3 is CASSAIGGDTQYF. CDR3 nucleotides: TGCGCCAGCAGCGCGATAGGGGGAGATACGCAGTATTTT.